The 29 T cell receptor beta chains in this list originate from one sample, sequenced in a study of chemoradiotherapy in HPV16-positive cancers. Assay used: immunoSEQ multiplex PCR; TCRdb lists only in-frame clones, some missing. This sample has under 5,000 clones, with roughly 77% found just once. The specimen was obtained from a patient who underwent chemoradiotherapy. These TCRs come from a human donor with HPV-associated anogenital cancer.

The sample holds one count of this clone. The CDR3 loop reads CASSRKIGRTSGTGELFF. The DNA for the CDR3 is TGCGCCAGCAGCCGAAAAATAGGGCGGACTAGCGGGACCGGGGAGCTGTTTTTT. The J gene is TRBJ2-2, the V gene TRBV4-3, with 11 bases fitting TRBD2. Germline V gene lookup returns CDR1 LGHNA and CDR2 YSLEER. This CDR3 spans 18 amino acids. J lost 5 bases, V lost 4 bases, and 12 bases had no gene match.

This rearrangement joins TRBV9 to TRBJ1-3, with 7 positions matching TRBD1. Looked up from germline, CDR1 is SGDLS and CDR2 is YYNGEE. After removal of 4 bases from V and 0 bases from J, the junction contained 7 bases not matched to a gene. The CDR3 has 16 amino acids. CDR3 bases: TGTGCCAGCAGCTCACGGACAGGTTTCTCTGGAAACACCATATATTTT. Its protein is CASSSRTGFSGNTIYF. Combining the CDR3 with reference TRBV9 and TRBJ1-3 gives the whole variable domain DSGVTQTPKHLITATGQRVTLRCSPRSGDLSVYWYQQSLDQGLQFLIQYYNGEERAKGNILERFSAQQFPDLHSELNLSSLELGDSALYFCASSSRTGFSGNTIYFGEGSWLTVV.

The chain uses TRBV19 and TRBJ1-5; no firm D call. Germline values: CDR1 LNHDA, CDR2 SQIVND (reference sequence). Trimming pared 5 bases from V and 9 bases from J, leaving 14 bases between. The CDR3 has 13 amino acids. DNA for the CDR3: TGTGCCAGTAGTCCAATGTCTCACGGGCCCCAGCATTTT. Its translation: CASSPMSHGPQHF.

V usage is TRBV5-1 and J usage is TRBJ2-2; D is perhaps TRBD2 (5 bases). The length of the CDR3 is 15 residues. Trimming removed 3 bases from V and 3 bases from J, with 12 bases in between. CDR1 and CDR2 from the germline V gene are SGHRS and YFSETQ. CDR3 coding DNA: TGCGCCAGCAGCTATCTATACGGGGACACCGGGGAGCTGTTTTTT. It yields the protein CASSYLYGDTGELFF.

The chain uses TRBV29-1 and TRBJ1-5; a possible D gene is TRBD1 (6 bases). V lost 6 bases, J lost 0 bases, and 12 bases lay in between. The CDR3 length is 14 residues. Germline V gene sequence: CDR1 SQVTM, CDR2 ANQGSEA. Here the CDR3 DNA reads TGCAGCGTAGCTACAGGGTTTAGCAATCAGCCCCAGCATTTT. It specifies CSVATGFSNQPQHF. Using reference TRBV29-1 and TRBJ1-5 for the parts outside the CDR3, the full variable domain is SAVISQKPSRDICQRGTSLTIQCQVDSQVTMMFWYRQQPGQSLTLIATANQGSEATYESGFVIDKFPISRPNLTFSTLTVSNMSPEDSSIYLCSVATGFSNQPQHFGDGTRLSIL.

The chain is built from TRBV9 and TRBJ1-1, with a weak D call TRBD1 (5 bases). The germline V gene encodes CDR1 SGDLS and CDR2 YYNGEE. The CDR3 loop spans 12 amino acids. Trimming took off 4 bases at V and 11 bases at J, with 15 bases between the two ends. The CDR3: CASSRGGSMAFF. The CDR3 DNA reads as TGTGCCAGCAGCCGTGGGGGGAGTATGGCTTTCTTT.

This chain joins TRBV5-1 and TRBJ2-1; no clear D gene. Trimming took 4 bases from V and 1 from J, leaving 15 bases between them. CDR1 and CDR2 from the germline V gene are SGHRS and YFSETQ. The CDR3 has 16 residues. The CDR3 DNA reads as TGCGCCAGCAGCCAATTCTCGTCTGGGTCCTACAATGAGCAGTTCTTC. Translated, it gives CASSQFSSGSYNEQFF.

V is TRBV5-1 and J is TRBJ2-7; no clear D. CDR1 SGHRS and CDR2 YFSETQ come from the germline V gene. CDR3 size: 14 residues. V was cut by 2 bases and J by 1 base, with 10 bases left in between. CDR3 in amino acids: CASSFLARSYEQYF. In nucleotides, the CDR3 is TGCGCCAGCAGCTTCTTAGCTCGGTCCTACGAGCAGTACTTC.

V and J are TRBV2 and TRBJ1-5; 9 bases agree with TRBD1. Germline values: CDR1 SNHLY, CDR2 FYNNEI. The CDR3 runs to 15 residues. Losses at the gene ends were 5 bases for V and 6 bases for J; bases not matched to a gene: 8. The CDR3 reads CASSFTGGSGQPQHF. The DNA for the CDR3 is TGTGCCAGCAGTTTCACAGGGGGCTCGGGTCAGCCCCAGCATTTT.

The V gene is TRBV15, the J gene TRBJ2-2, with a tentative D call TRBD1 (5 bases). This CDR3 has 14 residues. The V and J ends lost 8 bases and 0 bases respectively, with 10 bases between them. The germline V gene has CDR1 LNHNV and CDR2 YYDKDF (reference sequence). The CDR3 here is CATGPTANTGELFF. As DNA, the CDR3 is TGTGCCACCGGTCCGACAGCGAACACCGGGGAGCTGTTTTTT.

The J gene is TRBJ2-3, the V gene TRBV5-4, with 8 bases identical to TRBD1. The junction had 5 bases not matched to a gene; V was cut back by 4 bases and J by 4 bases. The V gene's germline CDR1 is SGHNT and CDR2 YYREEE (reference sequence). The CDR3 is 14 residues long. This CDR3 reads CASSARQGPDTQYF. CDR3 coding DNA: TGTGCCAGCAGCGCCCGACAGGGGCCAGATACGCAGTATTTT.

The chain employs TRBV7-2 and TRBJ2-2; D not resolved. V was cut by 1 base and J by 6 bases, with 9 bases left in between. This CDR3 comprises 14 residues. In germline, CDR1 is SGHTA, CDR2 FQGNSA. CDR3 DNA: TGTGCCAGCAGCTTAGGCCATAGTGCCGGGGAGCTGTTTTTT. This codes for CASSLGHSAGELFF.

This clone was detected a few times. The chain is built from TRBV9 and TRBJ1-2, with D maybe TRBD1 (5 bases). CDR1 is SGDLS, CDR2 YYNGEE, per germline. V was trimmed by 3 bases and J by 7 bases, leaving 7 bases between them. CDR3 length equals 11 residues. Here the CDR3 DNA reads TGTGCCAGCAGCGCAGGGAGTGGCTACACCTTC. Encoded protein: CASSAGSGYTF.

This clone has a single count. The chain employs TRBV7-9 and TRBJ2-7; D is perhaps TRBD2 (6 bases). Germline CDR1 SEHNR, CDR2 FQNEAQ (reference sequence). V dropped 6 bases and J dropped 0 bases, with 21 bases sitting between them. The CDR3 has 17 residues. Here the CDR3 reads CASSSFNGGFVSYEQYF. The CDR3 DNA reads TGTGCCAGCAGTTCGTTTAACGGGGGATTTGTCTCCTACGAGCAGTACTTC.

CDR3 sequence: CASSVEKDTQYF. The CDR3 DNA follows: TGTGCCAGCAGTGTAGAAAAGGATACGCAGTATTTT. This rearrangement joins TRBV2 to TRBJ2-3; no clear D gene. This CDR3 region has 12 residues. V shed 4 bases and J shed 6 bases, with 8 bases lying between them. Per the germline V gene, CDR1 is SNHLY and CDR2 is FYNNEI.

V usage is TRBV27 and J usage is TRBJ1-5, with D tentatively TRBD1 (6 bases). Germline CDR1 reads MNHEY; CDR2 reads SMNVEV (reference sequence). Between the trimmed V and J ends, which lost 2 bases and 6 bases, there was a span of 11 bases. This CDR3 is built from 14 residues. CDR3 in DNA: TGTGCCAGCAGTTTACAGGGGAGGGGTCAGCCCCAGCATTTT. It is translated as CASSLQGRGQPQHF.

This chain connects TRBV30 to TRBJ2-3; D assignment may be TRBD1 or TRBD2 (6 bases each). The CDR3 is 16 amino acids. Germline V gene sequence: CDR1 GTSNPN, CDR2 SVGIG (reference sequence). Trimming shortened V by 0 bases and J by 3 bases, and 16 bases separated the two germline ends. The CDR3 reads CAWSVEGDSTTDTQYF. The CDR3 nucleotides read TGTGCCTGGAGTGTAGAGGGGGACTCGACGACAGATACGCAGTATTTT.

The chain is built from TRBV4-2 and TRBJ1-1; 7 bases are shared with TRBD1. J gave up 2 bases and V 3 bases, and 9 bases lay outside the gene matches. Germline lookup yields CDR1 LGHNA and CDR2 YNFKEQ. The CDR3 covers 16 residues. DNA for the CDR3: TGTGCCAGCAGCCACCATGACTGGGACAGCAACACTGAAGCTTTCTTT. This codes for CASSHHDWDSNTEAFF.

This clone was counted a few times. The CDR3 loop is CATGDGGGRENTEAFF. CDR3 coding DNA: TGTGCCACTGGGGACGGAGGGGGACGAGAAAACACTGAAGCTTTCTTT. The V and J genes are TRBV19 and TRBJ1-1; tentative D call: TRBD1 (6 bases). CDR3 length: 16 residues. Germline V gene data show CDR1 as LNHDA and CDR2 as SQIVND (reference sequence). V was shortened by 10 bases and J by 2 bases, with 23 bases between the two germline ends.

This clone was found a few times. The chain combines TRBV27 with TRBJ2-7, with 8 nucleotides matching TRBD1. Per the germline V gene, CDR1 is MNHEY and CDR2 is SMNVEV (reference sequence). The CDR3 has 13 residues. Trimming took 9 bases from V and 3 from J; bases not matched to a gene: 7. CDR3 amino acids: CASGQGILYEQYF. CDR3 DNA sequence: TGTGCCAGTGGACAGGGAATCCTCTACGAGCAGTACTTC.

The J gene is TRBJ2-3, the V gene TRBV7-9; 8 bases are shared with TRBD2. Germline CDR1 is SEHNR and CDR2 is FQNEAQ (reference sequence). V gave up 7 bases and J gave up 4 bases; unmatched junction bases: 4. This CDR3 has 13 residues. The CDR3 coding sequence is TGTGCCAGCATCATTAGCGGGGCAGATACGCAGTATTTT. Protein: CASIISGADTQYF.

The CDR3 DNA is TGTGCCAGCTCACCACAACGAGGCGTCAATGAGCAGTTCTTC. It specifies CASSPQRGVNEQFF. V and J are TRBV18 and TRBJ2-1, with no clear D. CDR3 length: 14 residues. Trimming left V 1 base short and J 6 bases short, with 10 bases between. CDR1 and CDR2 (germline): KGHSH, LQKENI.

The chain recombines TRBV19 with TRBJ2-7; 9 bases are a match to TRBD1. CDR3 length equals 15 residues. The trim removed 6 bases at V and 1 base at J, leaving 7 bases unmatched. Germline CDR1 is LNHDA and CDR2 is SQIVND (reference sequence). This chain's CDR3 is CASSLTGTGSYEQYF. CDR3 coding DNA: TGTGCCAGTAGCCTAACGGGGACAGGGTCCTACGAGCAGTACTTC.

This clone was seen only once. The J gene is TRBJ1-6, the V gene TRBV11-1; D gene unclear. V was trimmed by 2 bases and J by 8 bases, leaving 13 bases between them. CDR1 and CDR2 (germline): SGHAT, FQDESV (reference sequence). The CDR3 runs to 15 residues. The CDR3 reads CASSLRTRGHSPLHF. In DNA, the CDR3 is TGTGCCAGCAGCTTAAGGACTAGAGGACATTCACCCCTCCACTTT.

The chain couples TRBV7-9 to TRBJ2-2, with 9 bases lining up with TRBD1. This CDR3 contains 16 residues. V lost 4 bases, J lost 0 bases, and 3 bases stayed unmatched. CDR1 is SEHNR, CDR2 FQNEAQ, per germline (reference sequence). The CDR3 DNA is TGTGCCAGCAGCTCAAGGGACAGGGCGAACACCGGGGAGCTGTTTTTT. This gives the protein CASSSRDRANTGELFF.

A single count supports this clone. The chain uses TRBV9 and TRBJ2-5; 11 nucleotides line up with TRBD2. Germline V gives CDR1 SGDLS, CDR2 YYNGEE. V shed 2 bases, J shed 4 bases, and the junction held 7 bases outside the gene matches. CDR3 length equals 16 residues. The CDR3 here is CASSVGSGGAGETQYF. The CDR3 DNA reads as TGTGCCAGCAGCGTCGGTAGCGGGGGGGCAGGAGAGACCCAGTACTTC.

The chain carries TRBV28 and TRBJ2-1, with a weak D call TRBD2 (6 bases). CDR1 and CDR2 (germline): MDHEN, SYDVKM. The V end was cut by 7 bases, the J end by 6 bases, with 10 bases between. The CDR3 has 12 amino acids. CDR3 amino acids: CASTLASNEQFF. DNA for the CDR3: TGTGCCAGCACCCTAGCGAGCAATGAGCAGTTCTTC.

The V gene is TRBV6-5, the J gene TRBJ1-6; the match to TRBD1 covers 8 bases. With 8 bases clipped from V and 10 bases from J, the junction kept 13 bases outside the gene matches. This CDR3 is built from 15 residues. Per germline, CDR1 MNHEY and CDR2 SVGAGI. This chain's CDR3 is CASASRGTGSSPLHF. In DNA, the CDR3 is TGTGCCAGCGCATCCCGGGGGACAGGATCCTCACCCCTCCACTTT.

This clone was found once. This chain uses TRBV27 with TRBJ1-1; D remains unclear. V lost 4 bases, J lost 0 bases, and 6 bases lay in between. The CDR3 consists of 13 residues. Germline CDR1 MNHEY, CDR2 SMNVEV (reference sequence). The DNA for the CDR3 is TGTGCCAGCAGTTATAAAGTGAACACTGAAGCTTTCTTT. This sequence encodes CASSYKVNTEAFF.